The present TCR beta chain was sequenced within a study of cytomegalovirus exposure and HLA in healthy donors. CDR3 length equals 14 residues. V dropped 7 bases and J dropped 5 bases, with 15 bases sitting between them. Germline CDR1 and CDR2: MNHNY and SVGAGI (reference sequence). Here immunoSEQ multiplex PCR was the method, and the copy in TCRdb shows in-frame clones only, minus some. Of 120,000 to 150,000 clones listed, roughly 89% are singletons. This clone appeared a single time. The chain employs TRBV6-6 and TRBJ2-1; D may be TRBD2 (5 bases). The receptor comes from a woman between 18 and 30 years old in good health and CMV-seropositive. The sequenced sample consisted of PBMCs. The CDR3 coding sequence is TGTGCCAGCATCTCGGAGGATTCCGACAATGAGCAGTTCTTC. Its protein is CASISEDSDNEQFF.